This TCR beta chain was captured by sequencing in a study of T cell responses to AZD1222 COVID-19 vaccine. TCRdb keeps only in-frame clones here, not all; method: immunoSEQ multiplex PCR. The profile shows tens of thousands of clones, around 89% of them singletons. The CDR3 has 16 amino acids. The V and J genes are TRBV21-1 and TRBJ2-4; the tabulated D call, TRBD1, remains unverified against the DNA. TRBV21-1 is marked as a pseudogene. This clonotype originated in an adult in good health. The starting material was peripheral blood, obtained on day 0 of AZD1222 vaccination. The CDR3 nucleotides are TGTGCCAGCAGCAAAGAGGGGTTACTAGCCAAAAACATTCAGTACTTC. Its translation: CASSKEGLLAKNIQYF.